This record concerns one TCR beta chain sequence. The antigen is not known. Germline values: CDR1 SGHDT, CDR2 YYEEEE. This CDR3 region has 19 residues. V shed 2 bases, J shed 2 bases, and the junction held 13 bases outside the gene matches. Profiling relied on immunoSEQ multiplex PCR, and the TCRdb table lists in-frame clones only, not all of them. The sample gives under 200,000 clones, approximately 91% of which show up once; approximately 1.9% is in the top ten. The data were obtained in a study of T cell responses to AZD1222 COVID-19 vaccine. Study results and caveats: Spike as a whole was targeted by vaccine-associated CD4 TCRs, dominant at 160-218 and 743-854. At baseline, seropositivity was found in only 5 to 7 AZD1222 recipients. Targets within unmutated variant regions were reportedly found for nearly half of spike-specific TCRs. Repertoires were obtained solely post-peak T cell response.

The sequence came from an adult in good health. The sample in question was peripheral blood, obtained on day 0 of AZD1222 vaccination. The rearrangement links TRBV5-6 to TRBJ1-5; 10 bases fit TRBD1. The CDR3: CASSFLGTGDVFGNQPQHF. Here the CDR3 DNA reads TGTGCCAGCAGCTTTCTCGGGACAGGGGACGTATTCGGCAATCAGCCCCAGCATTTT.